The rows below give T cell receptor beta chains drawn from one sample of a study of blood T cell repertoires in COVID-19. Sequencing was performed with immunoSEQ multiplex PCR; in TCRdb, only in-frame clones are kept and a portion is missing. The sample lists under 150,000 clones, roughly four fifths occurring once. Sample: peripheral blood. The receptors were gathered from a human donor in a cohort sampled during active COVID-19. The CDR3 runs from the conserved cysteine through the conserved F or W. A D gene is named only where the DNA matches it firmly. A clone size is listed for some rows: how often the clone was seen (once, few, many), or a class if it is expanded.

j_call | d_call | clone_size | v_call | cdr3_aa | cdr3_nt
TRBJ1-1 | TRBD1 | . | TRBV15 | CATSSSGQGNTEAFF | TGTGCCACCAGCAGTTCTGGACAGGGGAACACTGAAGCTTTCTTT
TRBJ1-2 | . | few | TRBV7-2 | CASSLYTGEFGYTF | TGTGCCAGCAGCTTATACACGGGGGAGTTTGGCTACACCTTC
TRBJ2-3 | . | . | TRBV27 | CASSLPLARDTQYF | TGTGCCAGCAGTTTACCCCTCGCCCGGGATACGCAGTATTTT
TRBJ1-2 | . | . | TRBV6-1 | CASSEPRVGNGYTF | TGTGCCAGCAGTGAACCCAGGGTCGGAAATGGCTACACCTTC
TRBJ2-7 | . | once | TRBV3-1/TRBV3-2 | CASSQGQGLYEQYF | TGTGCCAGCAGCCAGGGGCAGGGGCTATACGAGCAGTACTTC
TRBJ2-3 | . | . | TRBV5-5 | CASSFSAIATDTQYF | TGTGCCAGCAGCTTTTCCGCGATAGCCACAGATACGCAGTATTTT
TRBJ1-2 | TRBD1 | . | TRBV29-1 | CSVASGGRGVYGYTF | TGCAGCGTTGCTTCAGGGGGACGAGGGGTCTATGGCTACACCTTC
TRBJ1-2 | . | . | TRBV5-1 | CASSLAQSTYGYTF | TGCGCCAGCAGCTTGGCCCAAAGCACCTATGGCTACACCTTC
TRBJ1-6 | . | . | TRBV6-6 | CASRSDSSSYNSPLHF | TGTGCCAGCAGGTCGGACTCAAGCTCCTATAATTCACCCCTCCACTTT
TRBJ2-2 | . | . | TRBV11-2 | CASSLAGVTGELFF | TGTGCCAGCAGCTTGGCAGGCGTCACCGGGGAGCTGTTTTTT
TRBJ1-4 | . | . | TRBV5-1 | CASSSGSSNEKLFF | TGCGCCAGCAGCTCAGGGTCTAGTAATGAAAAACTGTTTTTT
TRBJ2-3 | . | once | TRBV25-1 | CASSVQGLGTDTQYF | TGTGCCAGCAGTGTTCAGGGGCTGGGCACAGATACGCAGTATTTT
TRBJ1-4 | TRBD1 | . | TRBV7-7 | CASSSNTGGILFF | TGTGCTAGCAGCTCAAATACAGGGGGCATCCTGTTTTTT
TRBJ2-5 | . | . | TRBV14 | CASSQGSRGRWRETQYF | TGTGCCAGCAGCCAAGGGTCGCGAGGGCGGTGGAGAGAGACCCAGTACTTC
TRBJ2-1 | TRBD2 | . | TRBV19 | CASSPAGEDNEQFF | TGTGCCAGTAGTCCCGCGGGGGAAGACAATGAGCAGTTCTTC
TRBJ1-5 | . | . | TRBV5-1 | CASSLGAGASQPQHF | TGCGCCAGCAGCTTGGGGGCAGGGGCTAGTCAGCCCCAGCATTTT
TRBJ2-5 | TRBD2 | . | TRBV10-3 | CAISEPAGVTETQYF | TGTGCCATCAGTGAACCAGCGGGGGTTACGGAGACCCAGTACTTC